Below, one TCR beta chain is given with its context. As yet, its antigen is unknown. A much larger clone differs from this one at a single base, so this may be a read error. This sample stems from a study of post-analysis software for immune sequencing data. Study observations and caveats: Patients showed TRBV5-6, TRBV5-1 and TRBV20-1 among four to six TRBV segments more frequent than in controls.

Unique molecular identifiers were built into the TCR beta cDNA libraries. TCRdb itself ran the PCR reads through MiXCR, one entry per CDR3 protein. The sample has some 260,000 distinct CDR3 sequences, roughly a third seen once. Germline lookup yields CDR1 MNHEY and CDR2 SVGAGI. This CDR3 is 12 amino acids long. After removal of 2 bases from V and 11 bases from J, the junction contained 3 bases not matched to a gene. Sequenced sample: blood. This clonotype was sampled from a girl between 5 and 17 years old with multiple sclerosis. The chain combines TRBV6-5 with TRBJ2-5, with TRBD2 matching 9 bases. The CDR3 DNA reads as TGTGCCAGCAGTTACCCTAGCGGGATGCAGTACTTC. Translating it yields CASSYPSGMQYF.